One T cell receptor (beta chain) is described in this entry. The entry originates in a study of blood T cell repertoires in COVID-19. Study details: Acute and convalescent COVID-19 specimens originated in the United States, Italy and Spain. The cDNA or gDNA used as material had been derived from T cells, B-cell-depleted T cells, or PBMCs.

The V gene lost 1 base and the J gene lost 5 bases, with 14 bases spanning the gap. The CDR3 length is 15 residues. Germline values: CDR1 LGHDT, CDR2 YNNKEL (reference sequence). Patients from Seattle were sampled longitudinally, starting during active infection. In the original processing: By means of reference gene primer amplification, nucleated cell counts were estimated. The data were produced by immunoSEQ multiplex PCR, yet TCRdb's version contains in-frame clones alone and is incomplete. That table furnishes V, J and clone size, whereas the DNA furnished D and trimming. The sample contains roughly 100,000 clones, approximately 80% of which appear only once.

Sample: peripheral blood. V and J are TRBV3-1 (or the pseudogene TRBV3-2) and TRBJ2-5, with D possibly TRBD2 on 7 matching bases. The clonotype comes from a man older than 75 with COVID-19, enrolled during active disease. The CDR3 nucleotides read TGTGCCAGCAGCCAAGCGGGGGGCGCAGGGGAGACCCAGTACTTC. This gives the protein CASSQAGGAGETQYF.